This T cell receptor (beta chain) was retrieved from a study of blood T cells in healthy people across ages. Each donor had 9 to 10 milliliters of peripheral blood drawn. It was with a sample-barcoded 5' primer and a J-beta primer mix that a second PCR of roughly 6 to 12 cycles was run. Each cDNA molecule was tagged by a template-switch adaptor that had 12 random nucleotides. TCRdb ran MiXCR on the 5' RACE reads and lists one entry per CDR3 protein. Of about 720,000 distinct CDR3 sequences in the sample, approximately 22% were seen once. The V gene's germline CDR1 is SGHTA and CDR2 FQGNSA. V lost 5 bases to trimming and J lost 8 bases; unmatched junction nucleotides: 9. CDR3 length equals 15 residues. Regarding the study as a whole: Correlation between TCR beta diversity and naive T cell percentage was strong.

Only a few counts were recorded for this clonotype. The target antigen is unknown. Material for sequencing was blood. V and J are TRBV7-2 and TRBJ1-4, with TRBD1 identical over 9 bases. The sequence was collected from a man in his 70s in good health. CDR3 sequence: CASSTTGTGYEKLFF. DNA of the CDR3: TGTGCCAGCAGCACAACCGGGACAGGGTACGAAAAACTGTTTTTT.